This TCR beta chain derives from a study of blood T cell repertoires in COVID-19. Study background: Samples representing acute and convalescent COVID-19 were sourced from the United States, Italy and Spain.

This CDR3 spans 14 amino acids. Germline loops: CDR1 SGHNT, CDR2 YYREEE (reference sequence). V lost 2 bases and J 4 bases, leaving 11 bases between the germline ends. The method was immunoSEQ multiplex PCR; TCRdb's version includes in-frame clones alone and lacks a portion of them. The sample records 300,000 to 400,000 clones, 91% being singletons. The receptor was derived from a woman aged 18-35 years who had recovered from COVID-19. The rearrangement uses TRBV5-4 and TRBJ2-3, with D possibly matching TRBD1 (7 bases). The specimen was peripheral blood. The CDR3 nucleotides are TGTGCCAGCAGCTTTCAGGGGGGCGCAGATACGCAGTATTTT. Translating gives CASSFQGGADTQYF.